Below, one TCR beta chain is given with its context. The antigen is not known. While unrecorded immune exposures were likely, the donors were nominally healthy when sampled. The data were obtained in a study of cytomegalovirus exposure and HLA in healthy donors. A multiplex PCR was run with 60 Vbeta primers and 13 Jbeta primers. Sequencing was performed with immunoSEQ multiplex PCR; in TCRdb, only in-frame clones are kept and a portion is missing. Of about 140,000 clones detected, around 80% appear once; the ten largest clones hold about 4.3%. Per germline, CDR1 SGHVS and CDR2 FNYEAQ. The CDR3 length is 14 residues. The V end was cut by 5 bases, the J end by 1 base, with 12 bases between. Study-wide points: In a later analysis, V- and J-gene trimming of beta chains associated with a DCLRE1C missense variant, replicated independently. By a later analysis, the bulk of CMV-associated TCR beta chains appeared HLA-restricted. Roughly even sequencing depth across donors was the assumption behind the presence/absence analyses.

This chain joins TRBV7-6 and TRBJ2-7, with a tentative D call TRBD1 (6 bases). Material: PBMCs. The sequence was collected from a woman aged 40 to 50 in good health and CMV-seropositive. The CDR3, as DNA: TGTGCCAGCAGCCCCCCGGACAGATCCTACGAGCAGTACTTC. Protein: CASSPPDRSYEQYF. Full variable domain (rest looked up from reference TRBV7-6 and TRBJ2-7): GAGVSQSPRYKVTKRGQDVALRCDPISGHVSLYWYRQALGQGPEFLTYFNYEAQQDKSGLPNDRFSAERPEGSISTLTIQRTEQRDSAMYRCASSPPDRSYEQYFGPGTRLTVT.